This is a list of T cell receptor beta chains from one sample in a study of cytomegalovirus exposure and HLA in healthy donors. Here immunoSEQ multiplex PCR was the method, and the copy in TCRdb shows in-frame clones only, minus some. The sample holds about 120,000 clones; more than 75% are singletons and the top ten take roughly 2%. The specimen was PBMCs. These receptors were taken from a woman in her twenties or thirties in good health and CMV-seronegative. CDR3s include the opening cysteine and the closing phenylalanine or tryptophan.

V gene: TRBV2; CDR3 protein: CASSPGTDTGNTIYF
V gene: TRBV18; CDR3 protein: CASSPASGAYEQYF
V gene: TRBV19; CDR3 protein: CASERQGAVGNEQFF
V gene: TRBV27; CDR3 protein: CASSFSWQGSYEQYF
V gene: TRBV6-1; CDR3 protein: CASSDRGLAGRGETQYF
V gene: TRBV30; CDR3 protein: CAWSPGGGLNEKLFF
V gene: TRBV27; CDR3 protein: CASSLFGQRDTEAFF
V gene: TRBV7-6; CDR3 protein: CASSRGQGYYEQYF
V gene: TRBV11-2; CDR3 protein: CASSLAPGTVAGNTIYF
V gene: TRBV15; CDR3 protein: CATSRDEGPYEQYF
V gene: TRBV15; CDR3 protein: CATSNGGTGGYGYTF
V gene: TRBV5-1; CDR3 protein: CASNSWGSRERETQYF
V gene: TRBV19; CDR3 protein: CASSIGGGLSTDTQYF
V gene: TRBV29-1; CDR3 protein: CSVVAEGARGYTF
V gene: TRBV6-5; CDR3 protein: CASRSSGETQYF
V gene: TRBV5-1; CDR3 protein: CASSYERGGTDTQYF
V gene: TRBV10-3; CDR3 protein: CAISESSQGAKNIQYF
V gene: TRBV7-9; CDR3 protein: CASSLRGREHNEKLFF
V gene: TRBV6-1; CDR3 protein: CASSEVRGGQETQYF
V gene: TRBV10-2; CDR3 protein: CASTGGQGDQPQHF
V gene: TRBV9; CDR3 protein: CASSVATGNTEAFF
V gene: TRBV5-5; CDR3 protein: CASSLLTGTGGTNEKLFF
V gene: TRBV5-1; CDR3 protein: CASSFQGGPDTQYF
V gene: TRBV11-2; CDR3 protein: CASSLVDMPSNIQYF
V gene: TRBV30; CDR3 protein: CAWSKGQGAYEQYF
V gene: TRBV5-6; CDR3 protein: CASSFNRGGNEQFF
V gene: TRBV5-6; CDR3 protein: CASSFGGQGATFF
V gene: TRBV5-6; CDR3 protein: CASSFLGPAGSTGELFF
V gene: TRBV4-2; CDR3 protein: CASSQVVSQSYSPLHF
V gene: TRBV7-2; CDR3 protein: CASSHWTETVYGYTF
V gene: TRBV11-2; CDR3 protein: CASRRLAGQDTDTQYF
V gene: TRBV4-2; CDR3 protein: CASSQGGLAGGPGETQYF
V gene: TRBV6-5; CDR3 protein: CASSSPGKGTQYF
V gene: TRBV5-6; CDR3 protein: CASSFTSGGPPDTQYF